A selection of T cell receptor beta chains follows, all from one sample in a study of cytotoxic CD8 clonotypes in ibrutinib-treated CLL. Sequencing used immunoSEQ multiplex PCR; TCRdb keeps in-frame clones, though not all of them. This table holds around 200,000 clones, 70% found once. This specimen consisted of PBMCs, obtained after 12 months of ibrutinib treatment. These receptors all stem from a human donor with chronic lymphocytic leukemia. The CDR3 runs from the conserved cysteine through the conserved F or W. A D gene is named only where the DNA matches it firmly. Clone size appears in some rows only: once, few, many, or a class for an expanded clone.

d_gene: .; v_gene: TRBV5-4; j_gene: TRBJ2-3; abundance: .; CDR3nt: TGTGCCAGCAGTTACGGACAGTCCACAGATACGCAGTATTTT; CDR3aa: CASSYGQSTDTQYF
d_gene: TRBD1; v_gene: TRBV27; j_gene: TRBJ1-5; abundance: .; CDR3nt: TGTGCCAGCAGCGACAGGGGAGGCAATCAGCCCCAGCATTTT; CDR3aa: CASSDRGGNQPQHF
d_gene: .; v_gene: TRBV4-1; j_gene: TRBJ1-2; abundance: .; CDR3nt: TGCGCCAGCAGCCATAACTATGGCTACACCTTC; CDR3aa: CASSHNYGYTF
d_gene: .; v_gene: TRBV9; j_gene: TRBJ2-2; abundance: .; CDR3nt: TGTGCCAGCGCTGTGAACACCGGGGAGCTGTTTTTT; CDR3aa: CASAVNTGELFF
d_gene: .; v_gene: TRBV11-2; j_gene: TRBJ2-3; abundance: .; CDR3nt: TGTGCCAGCAGCACCATGGGGACCCCAACAGATACGCAGTATTTT; CDR3aa: CASSTMGTPTDTQYF
d_gene: .; v_gene: TRBV7-2; j_gene: TRBJ1-5; abundance: .; CDR3nt: TGTGCCAGCAGCTCCAGGGTAGCGCAGCCCCAGCATTTT; CDR3aa: CASSSRVAQPQHF
d_gene: .; v_gene: TRBV5-1; j_gene: TRBJ2-1; abundance: once; CDR3nt: TGCGCCAGCAGGAACAGGGTTTCCCACAATGAGCAGTTCTTC; CDR3aa: CASRNRVSHNEQFF
d_gene: TRBD1; v_gene: TRBV7-8; j_gene: TRBJ2-3; abundance: .; CDR3nt: TGTGCCAGCGGTCCTCAGGGGGCCGCCTCAGATACGCAGTATTTT; CDR3aa: CASGPQGAASDTQYF
d_gene: .; v_gene: TRBV9; j_gene: TRBJ2-7; abundance: .; CDR3nt: TGTGCCAGCAGCGTAAGTCCCATCGCCATTGGCTTTGGAGAGCAGTACTTC; CDR3aa: CASSVSPIAIGFGEQYF
d_gene: .; v_gene: TRBV5-1; j_gene: TRBJ1-3; abundance: .; CDR3nt: TGCGCCAGCAGCAAGGACTCAAGCTCTGGAAACACCATATATTTT; CDR3aa: CASSKDSSSGNTIYF
d_gene: .; v_gene: TRBV7-2; j_gene: TRBJ1-5; abundance: .; CDR3nt: TGTGCCAGCAGCTTAGCAGGGAAGGCACAGCCCCAGCATTTT; CDR3aa: CASSLAGKAQPQHF
d_gene: TRBD2; v_gene: TRBV18; j_gene: TRBJ2-1; abundance: few; CDR3nt: TGTGCCAGCTCACCAAGACTAGCGGGTGAGGAGCAGTTCTTC; CDR3aa: CASSPRLAGEEQFF